This TCR beta chain was sequenced in a study of cytomegalovirus exposure and HLA in healthy donors (dated by TCRdb to about 2017). With regard to the full study: An earlier analysis of roughly 500 of the donors reported approximately 290 Gb of sequence data and some 100 million unique TCR beta sequences from 150 million to 200 million T cells. Roughly 300 gigabases of sequencing data and 91 million or so unique TCR sequences made up an early release that covered under 750 HLA-typed donors. Of the roughly 400 genotyped donors, approximately 80% fell in the genetic ancestry cluster associated with self-reported Caucasian donors. The study was designed to test whether signatures of past pathogen exposure could be identified by cataloging public T cell receptors. Using immunosequencing, the study profiled T cell repertoires from approximately 700 subjects and related those repertoires to cytomegalovirus serostatus. A separate validation cohort of roughly 130 different subjects was used in addition to the roughly 670-subject first cohort. To predict cytomegalovirus infection status, the study combined high-throughput TCR immunosequencing, statistical association of individual TCRs with disease status, and machine learning. In a later analysis, previously published TCR beta repertoires from roughly 710 donors were re-analyzed and high-resolution HLA genotyping was added so that TCR occurrence patterns could be studied. Rather than using new phenotypic data, the later analysis identified candidate immune exposures from TCR beta sequences and from how often those sequences occurred across donors. In an earlier analysis of roughly 580 of the donors, high-throughput TCR beta sequencing was used to judge whether each TCR beta V gene segment behaved as functional or pseudogenic. Donor age, sex, ethnicity and CMV serostatus were collected together with the repertoire data. Genome-wide SNP genotypes for about 60% of the 666 donors were used in a later genetic analysis, which treated that subset as a discovery cohort. All discovery cohort repertoires had been generated on a single sequencing platform. HLA typing covered class I and class II loci at four-digit resolution. Typing coverage varied by locus: about 620-640 donors for A, B, C, DRB1 and DQB1; under 550 for DQA1; more than 600 for DPA1; around 450 for DPB1. Several DR-DQ haplotypes were treated as single units for association and clustering because of strong linkage in the cohort. Across about 370 genotyped donors of the cohort, an average of approximately 220,000 unique TCR beta nucleotide sequences per donor were sequenced, and 15% to 20% of those sequences were non-productive. The full study reports these points: A later genetic analysis associated a missense DCLRE1C variant with V-gene and J-gene trimming of TCR beta chains, and an independent cohort replicated the association. In a later analysis, 15,000 to 20,000 TCR beta sequences were associated with specific HLA alleles at a false discovery rate of 0.05. Broadly in line with IMGT annotations, most TCR beta V segments showed up in productive rearrangements about 87% or about 30% of the time in an earlier analysis of a few hundred of the donors. For the cohort, immune exposure information was limited to CMV serostatus. A total of 164 TCR beta chains were listed by the study as associated with cytomegalovirus. Three of the identified cytomegalovirus-associated TCR beta chains were confirmed in vitro to be specific for cytomegalovirus antigens. A later genetic analysis reported fewer N-insertions in productive TCRs among donors in an Asian-associated ancestry cluster than the approximately 700-donor mean. When HLA alleles, especially DR and DQ, strongly co-occurred, attributing TCR associations to individual alleles was difficult. A further reported finding was that TCR beta sequences accurately predicted the HLA-A and HLA-B alleles for most subjects in the first cohort. Sequencing depth was assumed to be roughly uniform across donors in the presence/absence analyses, though that assumption may not hold. According to a later analysis, TCR association rates differed among HLA loci, with DRB1 alleles showing the most associated TCRs and HLA-C alleles showing the fewest. Linkage disequilibrium might explain the correlated functional status among segregating V segments, but an unknown experimental factor could not be ruled out. Some IMGT-functional V segments, including TRBV6-2 and TRBV6-3, could not be distinguished by the 87-base-pair reads and were therefore excluded. In a later analysis, several top co-occurrence clusters were reported to appear linked to parvovirus B19, influenza, CMV and Epstein-Barr virus. A cluster of highly shared sequence variants was judged likely to represent a technical artifact of the sequencing pipeline. The cohort was sequenced for TCR beta chains only, and without alpha or paired-chain data the features that could be detected were limited. A later analysis found that most CMV-associated TCR beta chains appeared HLA-restricted, with HLA associations seemingly driven largely by CMV exposure. Because some donors lacked HLA typing at each locus, the association tests relied only on the typed subset. The authors suggested that the approach could potentially be generalized to other disease states and immunological phenotypes. A later analysis found that HLA-associated TCR beta chains were more clonally expanded and had lower generation probabilities than equally common non-associated chains. Most TCR sequences were observed very rarely across donors, whereas some public TCRs were present in many individuals. Because counts were too low, roughly 18 rarely observed V segments, including chromosome 9 orphons, were left out of the earlier analysis of 587 of the donors. Cytomegalovirus status was reported to be diagnosed by the classifier with high specificity and sensitivity in both the original and validation cohorts.

In total, roughly 710 healthy bone marrow donors made up the cohort. At the time of sampling, every cohort member was nominally healthy, though immune exposures that went unrecorded were likely present. The donor tested CMV seropositive, placing the donor among the 290 or so seropositive members of the cohort. A peripheral blood sample was provided by each donor, and peripheral blood mononuclear cells were used for TCR beta sequencing. Genomic DNA was extracted from the blood cell samples with the Qiagen DNeasy Blood Extraction Kit. A word on this clone: Its antigen is not yet known. Base qualities are not provided; no much larger clone lies one nucleotide away.

The CDR3 holds 15 amino acids from the cysteine to the phenylalanine. Here the CDR3 DNA is all that survives: 45 bases in frame from base 1. The germline V gene yields SGHRS for CDR1 and YFSETQ for CDR2. Library method: the immunoSEQ multiplex PCR assay. For the multiplex PCR, a mixture combining 60 forward primers for TCR Vbeta segments and 13 reverse primers for TCR Jbeta segments was used. Amplification of the CDR3 region of rearranged TCR beta genes was performed with a multiplex PCR assay on genomic DNA. Amplified TCR beta libraries were sequenced as 87-base-pair reads on the Illumina HiSeq System. The original methods were these. Across the 670 or so repertoires, a later analysis counted 75 million to 90 million unique TCR beta chains, roughly 11 million of which were shared by at least two donors. A nearest-neighbor algorithm error-corrected the raw reads and collapsed the reads into unique sequences, merging closely related sequences to remove PCR and sequencing errors. CDR3 sequences were aligned to IMGT reference sequences to assign V, D and J gene segments. For a sequence to be retained, a match of at least six nucleotides was required to both a V gene segment and a J gene segment. A rearrangement counted as productive if the CDR3 had no stop codons and remained in frame with V and J, and every other rearrangement counted as non-productive. CDR3 was defined according to IMGT convention as the region running from the second conserved V-encoded cysteine to the conserved J-encoded phenylalanine. In an earlier analysis of just under 600 of the donors, sequences lacking an unambiguous match to a single V gene segment were excluded. In an earlier analysis of a few hundred of the donors, a V segment was called functional when productive rearrangements were above 56.7%, and segregating when the standard deviation between donors exceeded 5%. A statistical classification framework was built to diagnose cytomegalovirus status from the catalog of TCR beta chain sequences. In a later analysis, TCR nucleotide sequences were compared against IMGT/GENE-DB human TR gene sequences so that V and J genes could be assigned. In a later analysis, CDR3 sequences and most-parsimonious VDJ recombination scenarios were assigned using the TCRdist pipeline. In a later analysis, each TCR beta chain was defined by its CDR3 amino acid sequence together with its V-gene family, and reads lacking a unique V-gene family were excluded. As a way to deal with suspected cross-contamination and a sequencing artifact, a later analysis dropped 500 to 700 nucleotide sequences that were highly shared and had low generation probability. In a later analysis, a clonal expansion index for each public chain was calculated from normalized within-repertoire ranks of inferred template counts. Generation probabilities in a later analysis came from a VDJ recombination model fitted to out-of-frame rearrangements, and those results were checked against IGoR. Hypergeometric tests were used in a later analysis to score TCR-TCR, TCR-HLA and TCR-CMV co-occurrence, with a repertoire-size bias correction applied to the TCR pairs. A later analysis estimated false discovery rates by permuting HLA or CMV assignments 20 times. In a later analysis, co-occurring TCRs were grouped using DBSCAN, and TCRdist sequence similarity was added for clustering within HLA-allele-positive subsets. Co-occurrence clustering excluded repertoires with fewer than 30,000 or more than 120,000 public chains, plus five with anomalous nucleotide sharing. Imported from immuneACCESS, the table was reduced by TCRdb to in-frame sequences with V and J called. These copies leave out some clones; in studies compared against another copy, an unresolved V gene accounts for under half, and the cause of the remainder is not known. Clone size and the V and J calls come from that table; the DNA yielded D and trimming. The sample profile shows about 190,000 clones; more than 65% of them were found once. 2.5% to 3.5% of the sample goes to the ten largest clones.

Recombination connected TRBV5-1 to TRBJ2-5; 10 bases in between match TRBD1. The DNA end is a closer match to TRBJ2-7, so the J assignment may be wrong. The clonotype comes from a woman aged 30 to 39 in good health and CMV-seropositive. Sequencing was done on a sample of PBMCs. The nucleotide sequence is given as TGCGCCAGCAGCTTGGGGGACAGGGGAGGCTCCGAGCAGTACTTC. It encodes CASSLGDRGGSEQYF.